This TCR beta chain was captured by sequencing in a study of CD8 T cells in Susac syndrome. Germline V gene data show CDR1 as SQVTM and CDR2 as ANQGSEA. V gave up 7 bases and J gave up 3 bases; unmatched junction bases: 4. The CDR3 consists of 13 residues. With random hexamers, roughly 0.45 to 1 ug RNA was reverse transcribed. The CDR3 of TCR beta was amplified by immunoSEQ multiplex PCR across 54 Vbeta and 13 Jbeta. MiXCR, applied by TCRdb to the immunoSEQ multiplex PCR reads, yields one record per CDR3 protein. The sample has 200,000 to 250,000 distinct CDR3 sequences, around 93% seen once. The source is a human donor with multiple sclerosis. The J gene is TRBJ2-3, the V gene TRBV29-1; the match to TRBD1 covers 10 bases. Sequencing was done on a sample of CD4+ T cells from PBMCs. This CDR3 reads CSEGQGGTDTQYF. The CDR3 DNA reads TGCAGCGAAGGACAGGGGGGGACAGATACGCAGTATTTT.